This T cell receptor (beta chain) is drawn from a study of cytomegalovirus exposure and HLA in healthy donors. The study, taken as a whole, reports: In a later analysis, specific HLA alleles were associated with approximately 16,000 TCR beta sequences at a 0.05 false discovery rate.

In the PCR, 60 Vbeta and 13 Jbeta primers were used. Here immunoSEQ multiplex PCR was the method, and the copy in TCRdb shows in-frame clones only, minus some. The sample has about 140,000 clones; roughly 80% are singletons. CDR3 length: 14 amino acids. The germline V gene has CDR1 SGHVS and CDR2 FQNEAQ. The ends lost 4 bases at V and 12 bases at J; junction bases unmatched: 13. Comment on this clone: The antigen is unknown.

Sequencing was carried out using PBMCs. The chain is built from TRBV7-8 and TRBJ1-1, with 8 bases that match TRBD1. This sequence was found in a woman in her fifties or sixties in good health and CMV-seronegative. CDR3 loop: CASSWQGAGGATFF. CDR3 nucleotides: TGTGCCAGCAGCTGGCAGGGGGCGGGTGGGGCGACTTTCTTT.